The 5 T cell receptor beta chains reported below all come from one sample, sequenced in a study of tumor T cells in aggressive B-cell lymphoma. TCRdb's copy holds only in-frame clones and misses some; the assay was immunoSEQ multiplex PCR. The sample consists of fewer than 2,000 clones, 75% to 95% of them appearing once. The sequenced sample was tumor tissue. These receptor sequences come from an adult with diffuse large B cell lymphoma.

The V and J genes are TRBV28 and TRBJ2-5; 7 nucleotides line up with TRBD1. The end of the DNA is better explained by TRBJ2-7, so the J call may be wrong. This CDR3 region has 14 residues. Germline lookup yields CDR1 MDHEN and CDR2 SYDVKM. The CDR3: CASSLTGATYEQYF. The CDR3 DNA reads as TGTGCCAGCAGCCTAACAGGGGCGACCTACGAGCAGTACTTC.

The J gene is TRBJ2-1, the V gene TRBV5-6, with a weak D call TRBD1 (6 bases). The CDR3 extends over 15 amino acids. Germline loops: CDR1 SGHDT, CDR2 YYEEEE. Trimming shortened V by 4 bases and J by 3 bases, and 14 bases separated the two germline ends. For the CDR3, the DNA is TGTGCCAGCAGCCTAGGGACACGAGTCTACAATGAGCAGTTCTTC. Translating gives CASSLGTRVYNEQFF.

This clone was observed a handful of times. CDR3 protein: CASSPDRGADNEQFF. The CDR3 DNA follows: TGTGCCAGCAGCCCTGACAGGGGGGCAGACAATGAGCAGTTCTTC. This chain joins TRBV5-4 and TRBJ2-1; 9 nucleotides line up with TRBD1. Germline V gene lookup returns CDR1 SGHNT and CDR2 YYREEE (reference sequence). V trimming: 4 bases; J trimming: 5 bases; junction bases outside the gene matches: 7. The CDR3 runs to 15 residues. Supplemented by reference TRBV5-4 and TRBJ2-1, the full variable domain reads ETGVTQSPTHLIKTRGQQVTLRCSSQSGHNTVSWYQQALGQGPQFIFQYYREEENGRGNFPPRFSGLQFPNYSSELNVNALELDDSALYLCASSPDRGADNEQFFGPGTRLTVL.

V and J are TRBV15 and TRBJ2-1, with 14 bases aligning to TRBD2. From germline, CDR1 is LNHNV and CDR2 YYDKDF (reference sequence). V was clipped by 2 bases and J by 9 bases; unmatched bases: 6. The CDR3 contains 16 residues. The CDR3 region is CATSRPSTSGRVEQFF. The CDR3 DNA follows: TGTGCCACCAGCAGACCTTCGACTAGCGGGAGGGTTGAGCAGTTCTTC.

V is TRBV7-3 and J is TRBJ1-3; D not resolved. V was cut by 5 bases and J by 0 bases, with 11 bases left in between. This CDR3 comprises 15 residues. Germline CDR1 and CDR2: SGHTA and FQGTGA. The CDR3 region has the DNA TGTGCCAGCAGCCGGGCGGGCCTCTCTGGAAACACCATATATTTT. Protein sequence: CASSRAGLSGNTIYF.